This T cell receptor beta chain emerged from a study of blood T cell repertoires in COVID-19. Per the study methods: Reference gene primer amplification yielded estimated nucleated cell counts. TCRdb's copy holds only in-frame clones and misses some; the assay was immunoSEQ multiplex PCR. V and J calls plus clone size are reproduced from that table; the DNA served to infer D and trimming. The repertoire holds about 480,000 clones, with 85% to 90% as singletons. CDR1 GTSNPN and CDR2 SVGIG come from the germline V gene (reference sequence). The CDR3 consists of 15 residues. Trimming stripped 0 bases from V and 2 bases from J, with 13 bases between. The table lists this clone with a count of one. Across roughly 25 US areas, participants ranged in age from 18 to 89 years. Donors were grouped by their self-reported clinical history. Two negative PCRs, clearance, or symptom resolution characterized the recovered Cohort 3 donors.

The specimen was PBMCs or T cells enriched from blood (not recorded which). V gene TRBV30 combines with J gene TRBJ1-1, with D maybe TRBD1 (5 bases). This clonotype was sampled from a woman aged 40 to 49 who had recovered from COVID-19. Here the CDR3 reads CAWSVPGGVNTEAFF. CDR3 nucleotide sequence: TGTGCCTGGAGTGTACCGGGGGGGGTAAACACTGAAGCTTTCTTT.